One and the same sample provided the 22 T cell receptor beta chains below, sequenced in a study of cytomegalovirus exposure and HLA in healthy donors. The PCR ran on 60 Vbeta and 13 Jbeta primers. Here immunoSEQ multiplex PCR was the method, and the copy in TCRdb shows in-frame clones only, minus some. The data contain about 85,000 clones, over 65% of them singletons. Sequencing was performed on PBMCs. The origin of the receptors is a man aged 25 to 40 in good health and CMV-seronegative.

In its sample, this clone was seen a few times. The V gene is TRBV7-2, the J gene TRBJ2-1, with 9 bases that match TRBD1. Germline values: CDR1 SGHTA, CDR2 FQGNSA. Germline trimming cut 1 base from V and 9 bases from J; bases unmatched to any gene: 4. This CDR3 has 14 residues. This CDR3 reads CASSLGTGASEQFF. The DNA for the CDR3 is TGTGCCAGCAGCTTAGGGACAGGGGCCAGTGAGCAGTTCTTC. Full variable domain (rest looked up from reference TRBV7-2 and TRBJ2-1): GAGVSQSPSNKVTEKGKDVELRCDPISGHTALYWYRQSLGQGLEFLIYFQGNSAPDKSGLPSDRFSAERTGGSVSTLTIQRTQQEDSAVYLCASSLGTGASEQFFGPGTRLTVL.

This rearrangement joins TRBV5-1 to TRBJ2-2; TRBD1 matches at 8 bases. CDR3 length equals 15 residues. CDR1 SGHRS and CDR2 YFSETQ come from the germline V gene. The J segment lost 0 bases and the V segment lost 5 bases, leaving 3 bases of the junction unmatched. CDR3 loop: CASRGQVSNTGELFF. DNA of the CDR3: TGCGCCAGCAGGGGACAGGTGTCGAACACCGGGGAGCTGTTTTTT. The complete variable domain, with remaining parts taken from reference TRBV5-1 and TRBJ2-2, reads KAGVTQTPRYLIKTRGQQVTLSCSPISGHRSVSWYQQTPGQGLQFLFEYFSETQRNKGNFPGRFSGRQFSNSRSEMNVSTLELGDSALYLCASRGQVSNTGELFFGEGSRLTVL.

This clone has a handful of counts. The chain is built from TRBV12-1 and TRBJ2-7; TRBD1, the D gene given by the table, was not confirmed from the DNA. TRBV12-1 is assigned pseudogene status. The CDR3 is made up of 14 amino acids. CDR3 nucleotide sequence: TGTGCCAGCAGCTTTGCGGGGACAAAATACGAGCAGTACTTC. This gives the protein CASSFAGTKYEQYF.

This clone occurred a few times. The V call is TRBV4-1, the J call TRBJ2-1, with 10 bases identical to TRBD2. With V trimmed by 5 bases and J by 9 bases, 10 bases remained unmatched. Germline assignment: CDR1 MGHRA and CDR2 YSYEKL. The CDR3 extends over 15 amino acids. CDR3 DNA sequence: TGCGCCAGCAGCTTGGCCCTAGCGGGAGTCAGTGAGCAGTTCTTC. Its protein is CASSLALAGVSEQFF.

This clone showed up just a few times. J is TRBJ2-5 and V is TRBV4-1; D is unresolved. Looked up from germline, CDR1 is MGHRA and CDR2 is YSYEKL. V shed 1 base and J shed 0 bases, with 12 bases lying between them. This CDR3 contains 16 residues. The CDR3 sequence: CASSQVQAIHQETQYF. DNA of the CDR3: TGCGCCAGCAGCCAAGTCCAGGCAATTCACCAAGAGACCCAGTACTTC.

This chain joins TRBV9 and TRBJ2-1, with D perhaps matching TRBD1 (5 bases). Trimming shortened V by 3 bases and J by 0 bases, and 10 bases separated the two germline ends. This CDR3 contains 15 residues. Germline CDR1 SGDLS, CDR2 YYNGEE. The CDR3 sequence: CASSETVSSYNEQFF. DNA of the CDR3: TGTGCCAGCAGCGAGACAGTAAGCTCCTACAATGAGCAGTTCTTC.

J is TRBJ2-7 and V is TRBV27; 8 nucleotides agree with TRBD1. The CDR3 is made up of 14 amino acids. Germline V CDR1 and CDR2: MNHEY, SMNVEV (reference sequence). Trimming cost V 2 bases and J 3 bases; bases outside gene matches: 3. For the CDR3, the DNA is TGTGCCAGCAGTTTAGGACAGGGACGCTACGAGCAGTACTTC. Translating it yields CASSLGQGRYEQYF.

Only one count was recorded for this clone. This chain uses TRBV7-9 with TRBJ1-2; D is ambiguous. The CDR3 covers 15 residues. CDR1 is SEHNR, CDR2 FQNEAQ, per germline (reference sequence). V lost 0 bases to trimming and J lost 4 bases, with 12 bases between them. The CDR3 loop is CASSLAGDQTYGYTF. As DNA, the CDR3 is TGTGCCAGCAGCTTAGCCGGAGACCAAACCTATGGCTACACCTTC.

In this sample, this clone turned up a few times. The chain combines TRBV27 with TRBJ1-2, with D perhaps matching TRBD1 (5 bases). This CDR3 has 13 residues. Germline values: CDR1 MNHEY, CDR2 SMNVEV (reference sequence). V was shortened by 2 bases and J by 3 bases, with 7 bases between the two germline ends. The CDR3 DNA reads as TGTGCCAGCAGTTTAGGGGGGGACTATGGCTACACCTTC. Amino acid sequence: CASSLGGDYGYTF.

CDR3 sequence: CASSPQNYEQYF. CDR3 in DNA: TGTGCCAGCAGCCCCCAAAATTACGAGCAGTACTTC. The chain employs TRBV11-2 and TRBJ2-7; D uncertain. V shed 5 bases and J shed 4 bases, with 9 bases lying between them. This CDR3 has 12 amino acids. Germline CDR1 and CDR2: SGHAT and FQNNGV.

The chain uses TRBV5-1 and TRBJ1-1; D remains unclear. The germline V gene has CDR1 SGHRS and CDR2 YFSETQ. V was clipped by 0 bases and J by 9 bases, with 9 bases between them. CDR3 length equals 12 residues. CDR3 DNA sequence: TGCGCCAGCAGCTTGGGGTCCAGGCAAGCTTTCTTT. This codes for CASSLGSRQAFF.

The rearrangement joins TRBV10-1 to TRBJ2-2; 7 positions match TRBD2. The CDR3 loop spans 15 amino acids. The V gene end was trimmed by 2 bases and the J gene end by 2 bases; junction bases not matched to a gene: 2. CDR1 and CDR2 (germline): WNHNN, SYGVQD (reference sequence). The CDR3 protein is CASSEGTINTGELFF. CDR3 coding DNA: TGCGCCAGCAGTGAGGGGACTATCAACACCGGGGAGCTGTTTTTT.

V usage is TRBV6-4 and J usage is TRBJ2-3, with 9 bases that match TRBD1. With 5 bases clipped from V and 2 bases from J, the junction kept 5 bases outside the gene matches. Germline values: CDR1 MRHNA, CDR2 SNTAGT. The CDR3 length is 15 residues. This chain's CDR3 is CASSPRDRDTDTQYF. CDR3 DNA: TGTGCCAGCAGTCCCCGGGACAGGGACACAGATACGCAGTATTTT.

This rearrangement joins TRBV5-6 to TRBJ2-1; 9 bases are shared with TRBD1. The CDR3 totals 13 residues. The junction had 2 bases not matched to a gene; V was cut back by 0 bases and J by 10 bases. CDR1 SGHDT and CDR2 YYEEEE come from the germline V gene. In nucleotides, the CDR3 is TGTGCCAGCAGCTTGGGACAGGGGGTAGAGCAGTTCTTC. Residues: CASSLGQGVEQFF.

This chain links TRBV5-1 with TRBJ2-7, with D perhaps TRBD1 (5 bases). Germline V lookup: CDR1 SGHRS, CDR2 YFSETQ. V shed 4 bases and J shed 7 bases, with 15 bases lying between them. This CDR3 is 13 amino acids long. CDR3 in DNA: TGCGCCAGCAGCAACGCAGGGTTGAGGGAGCAGTACTTC. It specifies CASSNAGLREQYF. Variable domain in full (rest from reference TRBV5-1 and TRBJ2-7): KAGVTQTPRYLIKTRGQQVTLSCSPISGHRSVSWYQQTPGQGLQFLFEYFSETQRNKGNFPGRFSGRQFSNSRSEMNVSTLELGDSALYLCASSNAGLREQYFGPGTRLTVT.

The CDR3 region has the DNA TGCAGCGTTGGACAGACTACAGGGGATACGCAGTATTTT. Translated: CSVGQTTGDTQYF. The chain combines TRBV29-1 with TRBJ2-3, with D possibly being TRBD1 (6 bases). The germline CDR1 and CDR2 sequences are SQVTM and ANQGSEA. CDR3 size: 13 residues. The V gene lost 4 bases and the J gene lost 6 bases, with 14 bases spanning the gap.

There are a few counts of this clone. The chain couples TRBV30 to TRBJ2-7; TRBD1 matches 9 bases. This CDR3 has 12 amino acids. Germline lookup yields CDR1 GTSNPN and CDR2 SVGIG (reference sequence). J lost 4 bases, V lost 5 bases, and 3 bases had no gene match. CDR3 in DNA: TGTGCCTGGGGACAGGGGCAGTACGAGCAGTACTTC. Translated: CAWGQGQYEQYF.

The chain employs TRBV25-1 and TRBJ2-5; perhaps TRBD2 as D (5 bases). Trimming cost V 7 bases and J 3 bases, with 12 bases left between them. Germline V gene lookup returns CDR1 MGHDK and CDR2 SYGVNS. The length of the CDR3 is 13 residues. CDR3 DNA sequence: TGTGCCAGCACGGGGAAAGGGAAAGAGACCCAGTACTTC. Its protein product is CASTGKGKETQYF.

CDR3 nucleotides: TGTGCCAGTAGTTCACCCCTAGCGGGAGGCGAGACCCAGTACTTC. Amino acids: CASSSPLAGGETQYF. The V and J genes are TRBV19 and TRBJ2-5; 11 nucleotides line up with TRBD2. CDR1 is LNHDA, CDR2 SQIVND, per germline (reference sequence). V lost 5 bases to trimming and J lost 5 bases; unmatched junction nucleotides: 7. CDR3 length: 15 amino acids.

In the case of this clone: The same CDR3 can be traced to other DNA sequences in this sample. V usage is TRBV28 and J usage is TRBJ1-4, with D maybe TRBD1 (5 bases). There are 14 residues in the CDR3. The germline CDR1 and CDR2 sequences are MDHEN and SYDVKM. Trimming cost V 2 bases and J 3 bases, with 7 bases left between them. The CDR3 sequence is CASSLQGANEKLFF. CDR3 nucleotide sequence: TGTGCCAGCAGTTTACAGGGTGCTAATGAAAAACTGTTTTTT.

This clone was seen only a few times. The chain recombines TRBV6-1 with TRBJ2-2; the D gene is possibly TRBD1 (6 bases). The CDR3 is made up of 13 amino acids. The V gene's germline CDR1 is MNHNS and CDR2 SASEGT. Trimming removed 4 bases from V and 6 bases from J, with 9 bases in between. CDR3 residues: CASSGRGAGELFF. The DNA for the CDR3 is TGTGCCAGCAGTGGCAGGGGTGCCGGGGAGCTGTTTTTT.

The CDR3 is CAWDPGGDTQYF. The CDR3 nucleotides read TGTGCCTGGGACCCAGGGGGGGATACGCAGTATTTT. The chain couples TRBV30 to TRBJ2-3; tentative D call: TRBD1 (7 bases). The CDR3 totals 12 residues. Deletions cut 5 bases from V and 6 bases from J, with 12 bases between. The germline CDR1 and CDR2 sequences are GTSNPN and SVGIG (reference sequence).